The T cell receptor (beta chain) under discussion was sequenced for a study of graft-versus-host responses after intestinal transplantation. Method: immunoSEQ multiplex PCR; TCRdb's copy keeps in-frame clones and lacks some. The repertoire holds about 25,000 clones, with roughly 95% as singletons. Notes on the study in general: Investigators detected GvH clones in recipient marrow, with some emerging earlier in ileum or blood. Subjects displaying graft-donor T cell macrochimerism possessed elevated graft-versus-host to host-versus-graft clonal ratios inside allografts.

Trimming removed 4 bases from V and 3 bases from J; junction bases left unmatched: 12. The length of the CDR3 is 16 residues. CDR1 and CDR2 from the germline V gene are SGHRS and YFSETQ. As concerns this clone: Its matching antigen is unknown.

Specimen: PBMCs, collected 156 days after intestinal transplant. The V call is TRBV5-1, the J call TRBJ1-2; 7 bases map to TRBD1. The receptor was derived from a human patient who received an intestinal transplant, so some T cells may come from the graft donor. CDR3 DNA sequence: TGCGCCAGCAGCGATCCAAGGGACAGTGGAGACTATGGCTACACCTTC. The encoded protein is CASSDPRDSGDYGYTF.